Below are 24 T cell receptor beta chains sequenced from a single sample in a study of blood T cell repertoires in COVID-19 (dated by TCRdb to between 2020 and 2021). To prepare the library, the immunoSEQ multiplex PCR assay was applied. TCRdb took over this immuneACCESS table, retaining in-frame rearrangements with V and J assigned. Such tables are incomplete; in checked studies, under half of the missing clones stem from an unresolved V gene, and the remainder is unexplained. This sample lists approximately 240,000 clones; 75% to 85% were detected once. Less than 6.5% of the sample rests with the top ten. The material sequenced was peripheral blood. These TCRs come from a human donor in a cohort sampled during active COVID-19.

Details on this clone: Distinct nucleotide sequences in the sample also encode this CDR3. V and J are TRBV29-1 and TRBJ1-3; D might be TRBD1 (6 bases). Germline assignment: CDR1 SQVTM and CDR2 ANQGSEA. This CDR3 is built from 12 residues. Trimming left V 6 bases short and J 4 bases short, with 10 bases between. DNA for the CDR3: TGCAGCGTCGGCCAGGGGGGAAACACCATATATTTT. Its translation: CSVGQGGNTIYF. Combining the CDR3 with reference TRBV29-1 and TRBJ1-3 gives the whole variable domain SAVISQKPSRDICQRGTSLTIQCQVDSQVTMMFWYRQQPGQSLTLIATANQGSEATYESGFVIDKFPISRPNLTFSTLTVSNMSPEDSSIYLCSVGQGGNTIYFGEGSWLTVV.

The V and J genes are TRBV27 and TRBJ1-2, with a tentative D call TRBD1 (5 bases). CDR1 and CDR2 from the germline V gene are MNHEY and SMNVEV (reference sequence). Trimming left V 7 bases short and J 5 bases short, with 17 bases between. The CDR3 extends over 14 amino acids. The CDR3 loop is CASTLRAGQYGYTF. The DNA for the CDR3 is TGTGCCAGCACCCTTCGGGCAGGGCAGTATGGCTACACCTTC.

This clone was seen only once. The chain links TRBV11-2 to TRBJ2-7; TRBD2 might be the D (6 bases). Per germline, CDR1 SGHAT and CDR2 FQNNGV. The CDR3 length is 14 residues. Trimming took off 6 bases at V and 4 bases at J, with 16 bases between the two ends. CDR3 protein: CASSRRDSGYEQYF. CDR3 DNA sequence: TGTGCCAGCAGTCGCCGGGACTCGGGTTACGAGCAGTACTTC.

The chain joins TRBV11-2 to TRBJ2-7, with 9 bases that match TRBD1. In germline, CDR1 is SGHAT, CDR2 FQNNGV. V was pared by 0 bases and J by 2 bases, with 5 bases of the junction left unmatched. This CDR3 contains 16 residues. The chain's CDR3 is CASSLEGTGTPYEQYF. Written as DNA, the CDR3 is TGTGCCAGCAGCTTAGAAGGGACAGGGACCCCCTACGAGCAGTACTTC.

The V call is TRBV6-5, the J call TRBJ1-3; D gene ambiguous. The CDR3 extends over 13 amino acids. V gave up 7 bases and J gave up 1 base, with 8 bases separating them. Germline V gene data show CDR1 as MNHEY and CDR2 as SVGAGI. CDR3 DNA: TGTGCCAGCAAACATTCTTCTGGAAACACCATATATTTT. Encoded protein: CASKHSSGNTIYF.

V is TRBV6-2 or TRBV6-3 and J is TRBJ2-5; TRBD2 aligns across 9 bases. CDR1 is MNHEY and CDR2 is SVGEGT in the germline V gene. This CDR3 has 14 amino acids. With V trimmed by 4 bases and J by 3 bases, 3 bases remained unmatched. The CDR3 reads CASSFLAGKETQYF. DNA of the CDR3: TGTGCCAGCAGTTTCCTAGCGGGAAAAGAGACCCAGTACTTC.

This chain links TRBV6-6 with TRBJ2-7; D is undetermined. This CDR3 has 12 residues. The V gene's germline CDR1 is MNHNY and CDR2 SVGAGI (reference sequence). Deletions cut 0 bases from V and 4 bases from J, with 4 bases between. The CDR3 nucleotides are TGTGCCAGCAGTTACTCGAGTTACGAGCAGTACTTC. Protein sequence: CASSYSSYEQYF.

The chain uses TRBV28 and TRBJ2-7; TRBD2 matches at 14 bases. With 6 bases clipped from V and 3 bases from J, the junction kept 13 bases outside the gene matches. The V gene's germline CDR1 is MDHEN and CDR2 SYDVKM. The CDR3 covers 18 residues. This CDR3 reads CASSLPPGLAGVSYEQYF. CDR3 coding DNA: TGTGCCAGCAGCCTACCTCCGGGACTAGCGGGAGTAAGCTACGAGCAGTACTTC.

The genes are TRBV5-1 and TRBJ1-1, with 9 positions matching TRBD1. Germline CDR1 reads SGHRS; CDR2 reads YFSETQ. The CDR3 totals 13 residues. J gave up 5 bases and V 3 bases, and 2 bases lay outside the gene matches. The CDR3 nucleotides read TGCGCCAGCAGCTGGGACAGGGAGACTGAAGCTTTCTTT. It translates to CASSWDRETEAFF.

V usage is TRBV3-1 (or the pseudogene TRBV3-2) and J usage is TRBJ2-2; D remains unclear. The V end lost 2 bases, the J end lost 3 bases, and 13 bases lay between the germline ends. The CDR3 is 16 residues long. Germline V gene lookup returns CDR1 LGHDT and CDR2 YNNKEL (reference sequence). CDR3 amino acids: CASSQRHGLDTGELFF. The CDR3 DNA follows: TGTGCCAGCAGCCAACGCCACGGGTTAGACACCGGGGAGCTGTTTTTT.

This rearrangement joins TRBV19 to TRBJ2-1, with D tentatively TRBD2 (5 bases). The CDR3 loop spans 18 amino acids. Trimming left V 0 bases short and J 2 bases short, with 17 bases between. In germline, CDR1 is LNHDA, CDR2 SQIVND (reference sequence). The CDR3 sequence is CASSIDGLAISPYNEQFF. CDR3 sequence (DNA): TGTGCCAGTAGTATAGATGGGCTAGCTATATCCCCCTACAATGAGCAGTTCTTC.

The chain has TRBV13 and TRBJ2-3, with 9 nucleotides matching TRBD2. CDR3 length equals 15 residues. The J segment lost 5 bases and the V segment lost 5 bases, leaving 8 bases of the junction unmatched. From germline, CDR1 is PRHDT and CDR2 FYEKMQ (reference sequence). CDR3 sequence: CASSSAGGIGDTQYF. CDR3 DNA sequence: TGTGCCAGCAGCAGCGCGGGGGGGATAGGAGATACGCAGTATTTT.

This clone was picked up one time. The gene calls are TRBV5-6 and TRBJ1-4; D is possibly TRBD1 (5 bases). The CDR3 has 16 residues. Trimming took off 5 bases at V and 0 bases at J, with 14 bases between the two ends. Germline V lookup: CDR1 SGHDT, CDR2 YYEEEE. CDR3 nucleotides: TGTGCCAGCAGTGCTCTCGGAGGGGCAACTAATGAAAAACTGTTTTTT. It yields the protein CASSALGGATNEKLFF. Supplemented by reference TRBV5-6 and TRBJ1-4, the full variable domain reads DAGVTQSPTHLIKTRGQQVTLRCSPKSGHDTVSWYQQALGQGPQFIFQYYEEEERQRGNFPDRFSGHQFPNYSSELNVNALLLGDSALYLCASSALGGATNEKLFFGSGTQLSVL.

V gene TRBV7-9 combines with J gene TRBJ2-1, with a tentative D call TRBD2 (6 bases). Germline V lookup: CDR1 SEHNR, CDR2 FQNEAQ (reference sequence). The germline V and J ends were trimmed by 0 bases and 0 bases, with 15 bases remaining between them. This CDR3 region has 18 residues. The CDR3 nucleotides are TGTGCCAGCAGCTTAGCCCGTCGGAGGGAAAGCTCCTACAATGAGCAGTTCTTC. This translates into CASSLARRRESSYNEQFF. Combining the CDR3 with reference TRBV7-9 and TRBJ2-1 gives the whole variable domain DTGVSQNPRHKITKRGQNVTFRCDPISEHNRLYWYRQTLGQGPEFLTYFQNEAQLEKSRLLSDRFSAERPKGSFSTLEIQRTEQGDSAMYLCASSLARRRESSYNEQFFGPGTRLTVL.

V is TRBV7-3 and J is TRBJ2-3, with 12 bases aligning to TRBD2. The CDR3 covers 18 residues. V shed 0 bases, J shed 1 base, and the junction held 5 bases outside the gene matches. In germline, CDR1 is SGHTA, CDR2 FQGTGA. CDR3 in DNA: TGTGCCAGCAGCTTAACGTCTAGCGGGGGGGCAGGCACAGATACGCAGTATTTT. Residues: CASSLTSSGGAGTDTQYF. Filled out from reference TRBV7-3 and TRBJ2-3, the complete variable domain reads GAGVSQTPSNKVTEKGKYVELRCDPISGHTALYWYRQSLGQGPEFLIYFQGTGAADDSGLPNDRFFAVRPEGSVSTLKIQRTERGDSAVYLCASSLTSSGGAGTDTQYFGPGTRLTVL.

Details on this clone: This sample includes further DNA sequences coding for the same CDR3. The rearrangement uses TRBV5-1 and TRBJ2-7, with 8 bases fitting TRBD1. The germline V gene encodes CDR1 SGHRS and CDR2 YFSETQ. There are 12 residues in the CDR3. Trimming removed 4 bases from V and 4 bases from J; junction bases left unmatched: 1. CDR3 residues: CASSGQGYEQYF. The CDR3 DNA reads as TGCGCCAGCAGCGGACAGGGTTACGAGCAGTACTTC.

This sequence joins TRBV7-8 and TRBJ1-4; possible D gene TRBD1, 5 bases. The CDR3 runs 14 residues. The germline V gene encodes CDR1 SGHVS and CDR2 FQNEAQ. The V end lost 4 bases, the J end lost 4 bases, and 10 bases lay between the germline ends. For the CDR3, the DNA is TGTGCCAGCAGCTCGCTAGGGGTTAATGAAAAACTGTTTTTT. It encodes CASSSLGVNEKLFF.

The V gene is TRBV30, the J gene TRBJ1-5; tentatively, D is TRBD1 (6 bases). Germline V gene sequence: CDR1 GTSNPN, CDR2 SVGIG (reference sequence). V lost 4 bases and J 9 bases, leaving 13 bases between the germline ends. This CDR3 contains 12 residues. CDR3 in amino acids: CAWKGEGRPQHF. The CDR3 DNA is TGTGCCTGGAAGGGGGAGGGCCGGCCCCAGCATTTT.

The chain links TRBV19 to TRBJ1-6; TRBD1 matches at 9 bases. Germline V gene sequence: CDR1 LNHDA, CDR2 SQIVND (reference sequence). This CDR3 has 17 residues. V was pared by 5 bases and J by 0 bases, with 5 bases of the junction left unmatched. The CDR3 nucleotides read TGTGCCAGTAGTCCGGGACAGGGCTACTCCTATAATTCACCCCTCCACTTT. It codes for CASSPGQGYSYNSPLHF. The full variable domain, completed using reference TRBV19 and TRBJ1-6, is DGGITQSPKYLFRKEGQNVTLSCEQNLNHDAMYWYRQDPGQGLRLIYYSQIVNDFQKGDIAEGYSVSREKKESFPLTVTSAQKNPTAFYLCASSPGQGYSYNSPLHFGNGTRLTVT.

The CDR3 nucleotides read TGTGCCAGCAGCCCCCAGGATTTCACTGAAGCTTTCTTT. It yields the protein CASSPQDFTEAFF. The chain links TRBV7-9 to TRBJ1-1; no firm D call. Trimming took 5 bases from V and 4 from J, leaving 11 bases between them. This CDR3 is 13 amino acids long. Germline CDR1 and CDR2: SEHNR and FQNEAQ (reference sequence).

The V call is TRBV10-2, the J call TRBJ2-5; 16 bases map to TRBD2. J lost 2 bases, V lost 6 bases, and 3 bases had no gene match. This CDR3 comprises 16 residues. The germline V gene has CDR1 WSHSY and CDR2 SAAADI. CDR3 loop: CASRPGLAGGQETQYF. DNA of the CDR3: TGCGCCAGCAGGCCGGGACTAGCGGGGGGGCAAGAGACCCAGTACTTC.

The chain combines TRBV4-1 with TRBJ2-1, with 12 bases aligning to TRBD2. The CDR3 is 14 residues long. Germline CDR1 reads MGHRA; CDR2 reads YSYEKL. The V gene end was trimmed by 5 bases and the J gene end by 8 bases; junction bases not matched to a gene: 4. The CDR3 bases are TGCGCCAGCAGCTTGGGACTAGCGGGCGATGAGCAGTTCTTC. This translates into CASSLGLAGDEQFF.

The CDR3 sequence is CASRSTGLSKFF. DNA of the CDR3: TGTGCAAGTCGCTCCACAGGCTTATCGAAGTTCTTC. The chain couples TRBV12-2 to TRBJ2-1; TRBD1, the table's D call, was not compared with the DNA. TRBV12-2 is shown as a pseudogene. CDR3 length equals 12 residues.

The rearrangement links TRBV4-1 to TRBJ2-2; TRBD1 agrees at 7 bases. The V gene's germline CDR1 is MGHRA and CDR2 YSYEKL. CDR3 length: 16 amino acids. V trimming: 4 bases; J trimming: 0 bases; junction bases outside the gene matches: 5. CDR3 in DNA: TGCGCCAGCAGCCTAAGGGGGCCCGCGAACACCGGGGAGCTGTTTTTT. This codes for CASSLRGPANTGELFF.